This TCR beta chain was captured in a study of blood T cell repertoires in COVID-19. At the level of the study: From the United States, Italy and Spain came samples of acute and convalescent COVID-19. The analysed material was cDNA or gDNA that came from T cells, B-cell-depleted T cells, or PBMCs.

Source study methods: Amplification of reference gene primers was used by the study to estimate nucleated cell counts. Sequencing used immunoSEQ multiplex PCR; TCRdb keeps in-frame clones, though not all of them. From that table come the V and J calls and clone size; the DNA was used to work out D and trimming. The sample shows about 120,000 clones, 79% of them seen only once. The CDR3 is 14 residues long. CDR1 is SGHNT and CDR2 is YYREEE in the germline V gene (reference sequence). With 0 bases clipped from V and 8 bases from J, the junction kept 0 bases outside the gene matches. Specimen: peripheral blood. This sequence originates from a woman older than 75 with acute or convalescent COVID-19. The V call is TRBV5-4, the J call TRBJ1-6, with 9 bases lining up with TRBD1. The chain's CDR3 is CASSLDRGHSPLHF. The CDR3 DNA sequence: TGTGCCAGCAGCTTGGACAGGGGGCATTCACCCCTCCACTTT. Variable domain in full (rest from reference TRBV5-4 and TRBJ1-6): ETGVTQSPTHLIKTRGQQVTLRCSSQSGHNTVSWYQQALGQGPQFIFQYYREEENGRGNFPPRFSGLQFPNYSSELNVNALELDDSALYLCASSLDRGHSPLHFGNGTRLTVT.